This T cell receptor beta chain stems from a study of HIV-infected patients and healthy controls. Overall study results and limits: CMV-associated CDR3s mostly grew nonsignificantly during therapy, while HIV-associated CDR3s declined significantly. HLA types of the donors remained undetermined.

Comments on this clonotype: As yet, its antigen is unknown.

About 550 ng RNA was reverse transcribed with alpha and beta constant-region primers. Using multiplexing indices, alpha and beta chain libraries were generated apart by chain-specific third strand synthesis. Via MiXCR, TCRdb re-called the 5' RACE reads, giving one row per CDR3 protein. The data show around 6,000 distinct CDR3 sequences, with around 21% seen just once and under 25% held by the top ten. The CDR3 has 19 residues. In germline, CDR1 is PRHDT, CDR2 FYEKMQ (reference sequence). With 1 base removed from V and 0 bases from J, the gap between germline ends came to 19 bases. All unsorted peripheral T cells were captured because whole blood was used without fractionation. Donors were HIV-infected adults who had not yet started antiretroviral therapy but were about to begin.

The source was blood, collected before antiretroviral therapy. This receptor was taken from an adult with HIV infection. The chain is built from TRBV13 and TRBJ2-1, with D perhaps TRBD1 or TRBD2 (5 bases each). CDR3 sequence (DNA): TGTGCCAGCAGCTTAGTTGTGGACATATGGGACCCCTCCTACAATGAGCAGTTCTTC. Encoded protein: CASSLVVDIWDPSYNEQFF.